This is a list of T cell receptor beta chains from one sample in a study of CD8+CD57+ T cells in acquired aplastic anemia. TCRdb analysed the reads with MiXCR anew, one entry per CDR3 protein. This table holds about 200,000 distinct CDR3 sequences, 65% found once. Sequenced input: sorted CD4+, CD8+, or CD8+CD57+ T cells (not recorded which) from PBMCs. The source is a human donor with aplastic anemia. The CDR3 runs from the conserved cysteine through the conserved F or W. The D gene is left open where the match is weak. A row's size may be missing; if present it is once, few, many or a size class.

V	size	D	J	DNA	CDR3
TRBV19	-	-	TRBJ2-1	TGTGCCAGTACCCTCGGGGTAGGGAATGAGCAGTTCTTC	CASTLGVGNEQFF
TRBV7-7	-	-	TRBJ2-6	TGTGCTAGCAGCCCTGAAGACCCTGGGGCCAACGTCCTGACTTTC	CASSPEDPGANVLTF
TRBV10-2	-	-	TRBJ1-2	TGCGCCAGCAGTGATCAGGAAAGTTATGGCTACACCTTC	CASSDQESYGYTF
TRBV9	many	TRBD1	TRBJ1-1	TGTGCCAGCAGCGGGTATTCAGGGGGGAACACTGAAGCTTTCTTT	CASSGYSGGNTEAFF
TRBV12-3/TRBV12-4	-	TRBD2	TRBJ2-7	TGTGCCAGCGGGAGAGGACTAGCGGGGGGTCAGTACTTC	CASGRGLAGGQYF
TRBV7-9	-	-	TRBJ1-4	TGTGCCAGCAGCTTCGGAACCAATAATGAAAAACTGTTTTTT	CASSFGTNNEKLFF
TRBV16	-	TRBD1	TRBJ1-2	TGTGCCAGCCCGCAAGTTACGGGACAGGCTTATGGCTACACCTTC	CASPQVTGQAYGYTF
TRBV7-6	few	-	TRBJ2-7	TGTGCCAGCAGCTTAGGACCGGGGCTTTCCTACGAGCAGTACTTC	CASSLGPGLSYEQYF
TRBV7-2	-	TRBD1	TRBJ2-7	TGTGCCAGCAGCTTAGGGGACAGGCCCTACGAGCAGTACTTC	CASSLGDRPYEQYF
TRBV20-1	-	TRBD2	TRBJ2-1	TGCAGTGCCACACTAGCGGGGGCCTACAATGAGCAGTTCTTC	CSATLAGAYNEQFF